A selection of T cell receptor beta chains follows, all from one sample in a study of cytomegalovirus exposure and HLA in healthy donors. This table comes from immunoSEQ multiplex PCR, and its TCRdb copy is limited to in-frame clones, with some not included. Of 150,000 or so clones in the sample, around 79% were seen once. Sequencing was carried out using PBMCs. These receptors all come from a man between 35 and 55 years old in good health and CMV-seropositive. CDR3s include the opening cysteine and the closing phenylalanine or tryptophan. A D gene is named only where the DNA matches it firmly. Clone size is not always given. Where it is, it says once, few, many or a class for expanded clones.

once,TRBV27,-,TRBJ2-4,TGTGCCAGCAGCCCGGGCGGGGTAAACATTCAGTACTTC,CASSPGGVNIQYF
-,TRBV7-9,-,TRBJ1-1,TGTGCCAGCAGCACAAAATCCATGAACACTGAAGCTTTCTTT,CASSTKSMNTEAFF
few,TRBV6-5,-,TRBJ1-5,TGTGCCAGCAGTCCTCAGGGCCTGGGACAGCCCCAGCATTTT,CASSPQGLGQPQHF
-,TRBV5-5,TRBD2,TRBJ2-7,TGTGCCAGCACCGGTTGGGGAGCCAGGGACTATTCCTACGAGCAGTACTTC,CASTGWGARDYSYEQYF
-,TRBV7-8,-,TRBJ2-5,TGTGCCAGCAGCTTAGAACACCCTCGTGTAGAGACCCAGTACTTC,CASSLEHPRVETQYF
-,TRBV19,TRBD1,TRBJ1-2,TGTGCCAGTAGCACCAGGGGGGATTCGGGCGGCTACACCTTC,CASSTRGDSGGYTF
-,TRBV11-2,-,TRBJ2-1,TGTGCCAGCAGCTCACTAGGCAATGAGCAGTTCTTC,CASSSLGNEQFF
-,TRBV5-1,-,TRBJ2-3,TGCGCCAGCAGCTTTTCCGTAAGCACAGATACGCAGTATTTT,CASSFSVSTDTQYF
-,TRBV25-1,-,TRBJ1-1,TGTGCCAGCAGTGCCTCACTCTGGGAGGGCGCTTTCTTT,CASSASLWEGAFF
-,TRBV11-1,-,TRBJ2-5,TGTGCCAGCAGCTTAGGGCGGGGCGCAGAGACCCAGTACTTC,CASSLGRGAETQYF
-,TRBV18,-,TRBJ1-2,TGTGCCAGCTCACCGGGTCTGGAGGATTATGGCTACACCTTC,CASSPGLEDYGYTF
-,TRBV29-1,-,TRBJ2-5,TGCAGCGTTGAGGGACTCCTCCTCCAAGAGACCCAGTACTTC,CSVEGLLLQETQYF
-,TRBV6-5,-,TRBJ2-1,TGTGCCAGCAGTTTCCTAGATGAGCAGTTCTTC,CASSFLDEQFF
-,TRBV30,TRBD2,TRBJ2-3,TGTGCCTGGAGTGGCTCCGGACTAGCGGGAGCTCACGCCCGCACAGATACGCAGTATTTT,CAWSGSGLAGAHARTDTQYF
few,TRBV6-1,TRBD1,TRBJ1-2,TGTGCCAGCAGTGGGACAGGAATTAACTATGGCTACACCTTC,CASSGTGINYGYTF
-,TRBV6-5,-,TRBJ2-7,TGTGCCAGTGGGGGGAGCCCCTACGAGCAGTACTTC,CASGGSPYEQYF
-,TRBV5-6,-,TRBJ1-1,TGTGCCAGCAGCGTGGGTTCGACAGTGAACACTGAAGCTTTCTTT,CASSVGSTVNTEAFF
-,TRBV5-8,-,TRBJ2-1,TGTGCCAGCAGCCCGAGAACGACTAGGACCACCTACAATGAGCAGTTCTTC,CASSPRTTRTTYNEQFF
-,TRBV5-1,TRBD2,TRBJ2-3,TGCGCCAGCAGCTTCTCTAGCGGGAGGAGCACAGATACGCAGTATTTT,CASSFSSGRSTDTQYF
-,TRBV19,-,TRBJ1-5,TGTGCCAGCTTGGGGCGAAGCAATCAGCCCCAGCATTTT,CASLGRSNQPQHF
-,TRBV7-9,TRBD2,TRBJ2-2,TGTTCCAGCAGCCTGGGACTAGCGGAGAACACCGGGGAGCTGTTTTTT,CSSSLGLAENTGELFF
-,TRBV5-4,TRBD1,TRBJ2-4,TGTGCCAGCAGCTTAGGACAGGGGAAAAACATTCAGTACTTC,CASSLGQGKNIQYF
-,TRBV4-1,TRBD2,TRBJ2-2,TGCGCCAGCAGCCCCCGGACTAGCGGGAGGGCCATCGGGGAGCTGTTTTTT,CASSPRTSGRAIGELFF
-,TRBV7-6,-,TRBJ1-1,TGTGCCAGCAGCTTAGTTACAGGAGAATCTGAGACTGAAGCTTTCTTT,CASSLVTGESETEAFF
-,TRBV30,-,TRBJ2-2,TGTGCCTGGGGATCTGGGGCAGGGGCCGGGGAGCTGTTTTTT,CAWGSGAGAGELFF
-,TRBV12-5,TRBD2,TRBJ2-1,TGTGCTAGTGGTTTGGGTCGGGGAATTAGCGGGAGACCCTACAATGAGCAGTTCTTC,CASGLGRGISGRPYNEQFF
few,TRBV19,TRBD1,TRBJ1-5,TGTGCCAGTGCTACAGGGGGCGGTGGCAATCAGCCCCAGCATTTT,CASATGGGGNQPQHF
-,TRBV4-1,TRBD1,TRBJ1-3,TGCGCCAGCAGCCAGGGCCCACAGGGGGCGGCTGGAAACACCATATATTTT,CASSQGPQGAAGNTIYF
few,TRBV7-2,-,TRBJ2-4,TGTGCCAGCAGCTTCGTCTCGGGAAGTAGTCAAAACATTCAGTACTTC,CASSFVSGSSQNIQYF
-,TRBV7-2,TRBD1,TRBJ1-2,TGTGCCAGCAGCTTAGAAGGTCCCCTACCGGGACAGCTCTATGGCTACACCTTC,CASSLEGPLPGQLYGYTF
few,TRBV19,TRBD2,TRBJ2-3,TGTGCCAGTATGCGGCGGGAGGGCACAGATACGCAGTATTTT,CASMRREGTDTQYF
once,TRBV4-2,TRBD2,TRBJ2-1,TGTGCCAGCAGCCCCGGGACTAGCGGGAGGAATGAGCAGTTCTTC,CASSPGTSGRNEQFF
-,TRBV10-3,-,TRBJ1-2,TGTGCCATCAGTGAGGGAACAAACTACGGAAACTATGGCTACACCTTC,CAISEGTNYGNYGYTF
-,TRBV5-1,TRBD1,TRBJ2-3,TGCGCCAGCAGCCCCGGGACAGGGGGCACAGATACGCAGTATTTT,CASSPGTGGTDTQYF
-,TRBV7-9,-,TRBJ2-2,TGTGCCAGCAGCTTAGTCGGGGACTCCGCCGGGGAGCTGTTTTTT,CASSLVGDSAGELFF
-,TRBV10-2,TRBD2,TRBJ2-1,TGCGCCAGCAGGGTAGCGGGAGACGGAAATGAGCAGTTCTTC,CASRVAGDGNEQFF
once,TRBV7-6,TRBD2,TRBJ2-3,TGTGCCAGCAGCTTAACCAGCGGGACGGGAGATACGCAGTATTTT,CASSLTSGTGDTQYF
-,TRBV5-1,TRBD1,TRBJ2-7,TGCGCCAGCAGCTTGTGGTTTCCAGGGGGCTCCGAGCAGTACTTC,CASSLWFPGGSEQYF
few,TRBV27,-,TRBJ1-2,TGTGCCAGCAGTTTAGCCCGGCAGGGGAACTATGGCTACACCTTC,CASSLARQGNYGYTF
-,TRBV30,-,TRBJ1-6,TGTGCCTGGAGCTATCGTAGAGCTAATTCACCCCTCCACTTT,CAWSYRRANSPLHF
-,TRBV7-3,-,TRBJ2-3,TGTGCCAGCAGCTTATGGGGGGAGAAAACAGATACGCAGTATTTT,CASSLWGEKTDTQYF
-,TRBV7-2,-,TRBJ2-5,TGTGCCAGCAGCCAGCGGATCTACCAAGAGACCCAGTACTTC,CASSQRIYQETQYF
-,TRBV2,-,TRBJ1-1,TGTGCCAGCAGGGACGGGGAGACCTACACTGAAGCTTTCTTT,CASRDGETYTEAFF
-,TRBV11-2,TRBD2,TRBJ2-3,TGTGCCAGCAGCCCCCCTGCCAGCGGGAGGACAGATACGCAGTATTTT,CASSPPASGRTDTQYF
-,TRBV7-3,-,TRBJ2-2,TGTGCCAGCAGCTTTATCGGGGAGATCGGGGAGCTGTTTTTT,CASSFIGEIGELFF